A selection of T cell receptor beta chains follows, all from one sample in a study of OX40 agonist ivuxolimab in advanced cancers. The data were produced by immunoSEQ multiplex PCR, yet TCRdb's version contains in-frame clones alone and is incomplete. The table has some 50,000 clones, about 88% seen once. The sample consisted of CD4+ or CD8+ T cells sorted from blood, taken in a trial of the OX40 agonist ivuxolimab. The source of these receptors is an adult with an advanced solid tumor such as melanoma, head and neck, liver or kidney cancer. Each CDR3 is given with its conserved first and last residue. Fields, in order: V gene, clone size, D gene, J gene, CDR3 protein, CDR3 DNA. D genes are given only for firm matches. A clone size is listed for some rows: how often the clone was seen (once, few, many), or a class if it is expanded.

>TRBV29-1|-|-|TRBJ1-2
CSVAPLTAIYGYTF
TGCAGCGTCGCCCCCCTGACAGCAATCTATGGCTACACCTTC
>TRBV10-2|-|-|TRBJ2-7
CASRAGPGQGGIGLAVYEQYF
TGCGCCTCTCGAGCAGGCCCGGGACAGGGGGGGATCGGACTAGCGGTCTACGAGCAGTACTTC
>TRBV2|-|TRBD1|TRBJ2-1
CASKLDSSGTGKFF
TGTGCCAGCAAGTTAGACTCGTCCGGGACAGGGAAGTTCTTC
>TRBV6-5|-|-|TRBJ1-6
CASSYRTGSPGSPLHF
TGTGCCAGCAGTTACAGAACAGGATCACCTGGGTCACCCCTCCACTTT
>TRBV10-1|-|TRBD1|TRBJ2-1
CASSEGQAYNEQFF
TGCGCCAGCAGTGAGGGACAGGCGTACAATGAGCAGTTCTTC
>TRBV6-5|-|-|TRBJ2-2
CASREAANTGELFF
TGTGCCAGCAGGGAAGCCGCGAACACCGGGGAGCTGTTTTTT
>TRBV2|-|TRBD1|TRBJ2-2
CASRPGQGGSGELFF
TGTGCCAGCAGACCGGGACAGGGGGGGTCCGGGGAGCTGTTTTTT
>TRBV29-1|-|-|TRBJ2-7
CSAPGGNSYEQYF
TGCAGCGCGCCGGGGGGCAACTCCTACGAGCAGTACTTC
>TRBV4-2|-|-|TRBJ2-1
CASSQARGGNEQFF
TGTGCCAGCAGCCAAGCCAGGGGCGGCAATGAGCAGTTCTTC
>TRBV5-1|-|-|TRBJ1-1
CASSLVGAVNTEAFF
TGCGCCAGCAGCTTGGTAGGGGCCGTGAACACTGAAGCTTTCTTT
>TRBV5-1|-|-|TRBJ2-1
CASSLVVSGSNEQFF
TGCGCCAGCAGCTTGGTCGTTTCCGGGAGCAATGAGCAGTTCTTC
>TRBV14|-|TRBD2|TRBJ2-3
CASSQDRLAGGPAVTQYF
TGTGCCAGCAGCCAAGATCGACTAGCGGGAGGGCCGGCTGTTACGCAGTATTTT
>TRBV10-1|-|-|TRBJ2-7
CASSESVRGEQYF
TGCGCCAGCAGTGAGTCGGTCCGGGGGGAGCAGTACTTC
>TRBV28|-|-|TRBJ2-7
CASSWPRDEQYF
TGTGCCAGCAGTTGGCCGCGGGACGAGCAGTACTTC
>TRBV5-1|-|-|TRBJ2-1
CASSHGGPSSYNEQFF
TGCGCCAGCAGCCACGGGGGGCCGAGCTCCTACAATGAGCAGTTCTTC
>TRBV7-7|-|-|TRBJ2-7
CASSLQGTDEQYF
TGTGCCAGCAGCTTACAGGGGACGGACGAGCAGTACTTC
>TRBV7-3|once|-|TRBJ1-4
CASSRSGETNEKLFF
TGTGCCAGCAGCCGCAGCGGGGAAACTAATGAAAAACTGTTTTTT
>TRBV7-9|-|TRBD2|TRBJ2-3
CASSLPSGRTDTQYF
TGTGCCAGCAGCTTACCTAGCGGGAGAACAGATACGCAGTATTTT
>TRBV2|-|TRBD2|TRBJ2-3
CAARQGLAGGKDTQYF
TGTGCCGCCCGACAGGGACTAGCGGGAGGAAAAGATACGCAGTATTTT
>TRBV19|-|TRBD1|TRBJ1-5
CASTGTGANQPQHF
TGTGCCAGTACCGGGACAGGGGCGAATCAGCCCCAGCATTTT
>TRBV29-1|-|-|TRBJ2-1
CSVDYNEQFF
TGCAGCGTTGACTACAATGAGCAGTTCTTC
>TRBV18|-|-|TRBJ1-1
CASSKGQGNTEAFF
TGTGCCAGCTCGAAAGGGCAGGGGAACACTGAAGCTTTCTTT